The 30 T cell receptor beta chains reported below all come from one sample, sequenced in a study of blood T cell repertoires in COVID-19. Sequenced by immunoSEQ multiplex PCR; TCRdb stores in-frame clones only, minus some. This sample yields about 280,000 clones, of which around 90% are seen a single time; roughly 2% belongs to the top ten. Sequencing was performed on peripheral blood. These receptors were taken from a woman in her forties or fifties who had recovered from COVID-19.

The CDR3 reads CASSDRGFNSGNTIYF. For the CDR3, the DNA is TGTGCCAGTAGCGACAGGGGATTTAACTCTGGAAACACCATATATTTT. The rearrangement joins TRBV19 to TRBJ1-3; TRBD1 agrees at 8 bases. Germline V lookup: CDR1 LNHDA, CDR2 SQIVND (reference sequence). The CDR3 has 16 residues. J lost 0 bases, V lost 6 bases, and 7 bases had no gene match.

The rearrangement uses TRBV13 and TRBJ2-3; no clear D gene. Germline V lookup: CDR1 PRHDT, CDR2 FYEKMQ (reference sequence). Trimming left V 7 bases short and J 5 bases short, with 13 bases between. This CDR3 is built from 13 residues. The CDR3 coding sequence is TGTGCCAGCACCCTCCTACGTGAAGATACGCAGTATTTT. Its translation: CASTLLREDTQYF. The complete variable domain, with remaining parts taken from reference TRBV13 and TRBJ2-3, reads AAGVIQSPRHLIKEKRETATLKCYPIPRHDTVYWYQQGPGQDPQFLISFYEKMQSDKGSIPDRFSAQQFSDYHSELNMSSLELGDSALYFCASTLLREDTQYFGPGTRLTVL.

This clone showed up just a few times. The chain couples TRBV29-1 to TRBJ2-1, with D tentatively TRBD1 (7 bases). Per the germline V gene, CDR1 is SQVTM and CDR2 is ANQGSEA. The CDR3 is made up of 14 amino acids. The V and J ends lost 6 bases and 0 bases respectively, with 12 bases between them. Here the CDR3 DNA reads TGCAGCGTCAACAGGGGAGGCTCCTACAATGAGCAGTTCTTC. It specifies CSVNRGGSYNEQFF.

The gene calls are TRBV5-1 and TRBJ2-7; 8 positions match TRBD2. With 0 bases clipped from V and 1 base from J, the junction kept 3 bases outside the gene matches. Germline loops: CDR1 SGHRS, CDR2 YFSETQ. The CDR3 totals 15 residues. CDR3 in DNA: TGCGCCAGCAGCTTGGTTCTAGCGGGTTCCTACGAGCAGTACTTC. Its protein product is CASSLVLAGSYEQYF.

This sequence joins TRBV7-3 and TRBJ2-1; 11 bases match TRBD2. With 1 base clipped from V and 6 bases from J, the junction kept 8 bases outside the gene matches. This CDR3 contains 17 residues. Germline V lookup: CDR1 SGHTA, CDR2 FQGTGA. In DNA, the CDR3 is TGTGCCAGCAGCTTAAAAGGGCTAGCGGGGGGCGTCAATGAGCAGTTCTTC. Residues: CASSLKGLAGGVNEQFF.

The V and J genes are TRBV27 and TRBJ2-3; tentative D call: TRBD2 (5 bases). This CDR3 spans 15 amino acids. Germline V CDR1 and CDR2: MNHEY, SMNVEV (reference sequence). V was clipped by 6 bases and J by 2 bases, with 15 bases between them. The CDR3 is CASRRGSVFTDTQYF. In DNA form, the CDR3 reads TGTGCCAGCAGAAGAGGGTCTGTATTCACAGATACGCAGTATTTT.

The rearrangement uses TRBV7-2 and TRBJ2-7; 15 nucleotides agree with TRBD2. Trimming at V came to 5 bases and at J to 6 bases, leaving 11 bases not matched to a gene. The CDR3 is made up of 17 amino acids. CDR1 SGHTA and CDR2 FQGNSA come from the germline V gene. In DNA form, the CDR3 reads TGTGCCAGCAGCCCCCGGACTAGCGGGAGGGTGGTGGGCGAGCAGTACTTC. It is translated as CASSPRTSGRVVGEQYF.

V usage is TRBV28 and J usage is TRBJ2-5; 10 bases are shared with TRBD1. V dropped 10 bases and J dropped 10; count of bases not matched to a gene: 6. CDR3 length: 11 residues. CDR1 is MDHEN, CDR2 SYDVKM, per germline. CDR3 nucleotides: TGTGCCATGGGACAGGGGCGGATCCAGTACTTC. As protein: CAMGQGRIQYF.

The V gene is TRBV29-1, the J gene TRBJ1-1; no clear D gene. Looked up from germline, CDR1 is SQVTM and CDR2 is ANQGSEA. Trimming removed 7 bases from V and 6 bases from J, with 12 bases in between. The CDR3 has 11 residues. This CDR3 reads CSATPGAEAFF. CDR3 in DNA: TGCAGCGCCACCCCCGGGGCTGAAGCTTTCTTT.

The rearrangement links TRBV15 to TRBJ1-5; maybe TRBD1 (5 bases). There are 15 residues in the CDR3. Trimming pared 1 base from V and 7 bases from J, leaving 14 bases between. Germline CDR1 is LNHNV and CDR2 is YYDKDF (reference sequence). The CDR3 protein is CATSRGVEAGQPQHF. The DNA for the CDR3 is TGTGCCACCAGCAGAGGAGTGGAAGCAGGGCAGCCCCAGCATTTT.

This clone appeared many times. The chain recombines TRBV2 with TRBJ1-4, with 7 positions matching TRBD1. J lost 8 bases, V lost 5 bases, and 8 bases had no gene match. Germline values: CDR1 SNHLY, CDR2 FYNNEI. CDR3 length equals 14 residues. The CDR3 sequence is CASSRQGRDEKLFF. The CDR3 DNA sequence: TGTGCCAGCAGTCGACAGGGTAGGGACGAAAAACTGTTTTTT.

This sequence joins TRBV9 and TRBJ2-1, with 7 bases identical to TRBD1. The junction had 18 bases not matched to a gene; V was cut back by 4 bases and J by 2 bases. This CDR3 is built from 19 residues. CDR1 and CDR2 from the germline V gene are SGDLS and YYNGEE. The CDR3 sequence is CASSPSTGQRRTAYNEQFF. The CDR3 coding sequence is TGTGCCAGCAGCCCGTCGACAGGGCAAAGGAGGACGGCCTACAATGAGCAGTTCTTC.

V and J are TRBV25-1 and TRBJ1-3; weak D call: TRBD1 (5 bases). The V gene lost 1 base and the J gene lost 2 bases, with 12 bases spanning the gap. Germline V gives CDR1 MGHDK, CDR2 SYGVNS. CDR3 size: 16 residues. Here the CDR3 DNA reads TGTGCCAGCAGTGAATGGGCGGGGGTCACTGGAAACACCATATATTTT. This translates into CASSEWAGVTGNTIYF.

The chain couples TRBV28 to TRBJ2-1; D is unresolved. Looked up from germline, CDR1 is MDHEN and CDR2 is SYDVKM. V gave up 5 bases and J gave up 8 bases, with 16 bases separating them. The CDR3 length is 14 residues. The CDR3 spells CASSLTSGTDEQFF. In DNA form, the CDR3 reads TGTGCCAGCAGTCTAACGTCAGGAACGGATGAGCAGTTCTTC.

In this sample, this clone turned up once. The chain is built from TRBV5-1 and TRBJ1-1; D is ambiguous. Germline lookup yields CDR1 SGHRS and CDR2 YFSETQ. V shed 3 bases and J shed 5 bases, with 14 bases lying between them. This CDR3 is built from 14 residues. This chain's CDR3 is CASSSSGLRTEAFF. CDR3 sequence (DNA): TGCGCCAGCAGCTCCTCCGGACTAAGAACTGAAGCTTTCTTT.

The J gene is TRBJ2-5, the V gene TRBV7-8; D remains unclear. CDR1 SGHVS and CDR2 FQNEAQ come from the germline V gene. Trimming took off 3 bases at V and 5 bases at J, with 4 bases between the two ends. This CDR3 is built from 11 residues. CDR3 loop: CASSFSETQYF. DNA of the CDR3: TGTGCCAGCAGCTTTTCGGAGACCCAGTACTTC.

This rearrangement joins TRBV29-1 to TRBJ2-7; a possible D gene is TRBD1 (6 bases). Trimming stripped 4 bases from V and 3 bases from J, with 10 bases between. The V gene's germline CDR1 is SQVTM and CDR2 ANQGSEA. The CDR3 spans 12 residues. CDR3 DNA: TGCAGCGTTGCCCCAGGGGTCTACGAGCAGTACTTC. Its protein is CSVAPGVYEQYF.

The rearrangement joins TRBV10-3 to TRBJ2-7; D might be TRBD2 (6 bases). The V gene lost 6 bases and the J gene lost 1 base, with 10 bases spanning the gap. The CDR3 has 13 residues. Germline V gene data show CDR1 as ENHRY and CDR2 as SYGVKD. For the CDR3, the DNA is TGTGCCATCAGGGGGACTTCGTCCTACGAGCAGTACTTC. This gives the protein CAIRGTSSYEQYF.

V and J are TRBV5-1 and TRBJ2-1; perhaps TRBD1 as D (5 bases). This CDR3 is built from 13 residues. V was trimmed by 6 bases and J by 6 bases, leaving 13 bases between them. Germline V gene sequence: CDR1 SGHRS, CDR2 YFSETQ. The CDR3 DNA sequence: TGCGCCAGCAACCATGACAGTAGCAATGAGCAGTTCTTC. Translation gives CASNHDSSNEQFF.

This rearrangement joins TRBV6-1 to TRBJ2-5; TRBD2 might be the D (7 bases). V shed 2 bases and J shed 5 bases, with 15 bases lying between them. The CDR3 runs to 15 residues. Germline V gives CDR1 MNHNS, CDR2 SASEGT. The CDR3 coding sequence is TGTGCCAGCAGTGAATGGGCGGGGGCGGCGGAGACCCAGTACTTC. It yields the protein CASSEWAGAAETQYF.

The chain joins TRBV10-3 to TRBJ1-1, with D tentatively TRBD1 (6 bases). CDR1 ENHRY and CDR2 SYGVKD come from the germline V gene. Trimming shortened V by 2 bases and J by 5 bases, and 18 bases separated the two germline ends. This CDR3 is 16 amino acids long. CDR3 in amino acids: CAISEPPGGRDTEAFF. DNA for the CDR3: TGTGCCATCAGTGAGCCGCCCGGGGGGCGGGATACTGAAGCTTTCTTT.

V gene TRBV3-1 (or the pseudogene TRBV3-2) combines with J gene TRBJ1-1, with TRBD1 identical over 8 bases. Germline CDR1 and CDR2: LGHDT and YNNKEL (reference sequence). CDR3 length equals 17 residues. J gave up 0 bases and V 3 bases, and 9 bases lay outside the gene matches. DNA of the CDR3: TGTGCCAGCAGCCACCCCACAGGGGGAGGGGTGAACACTGAAGCTTTCTTT. It translates to CASSHPTGGGVNTEAFF.

This chain uses TRBV7-2 with TRBJ1-2; tentatively, D is TRBD1 (5 bases). The CDR3 extends over 13 amino acids. Germline CDR1 is SGHTA and CDR2 is FQGNSA. Trimming left V 5 bases short and J 6 bases short, with 13 bases between. This chain's CDR3 is CASSQEVGDGYTF. For the CDR3, the DNA is TGTGCCAGCAGCCAAGAGGTAGGGGATGGCTACACCTTC. The full variable domain, rest sourced from reference TRBV7-2 and TRBJ1-2, is GAGVSQSPSNKVTEKGKDVELRCDPISGHTALYWYRQSLGQGLEFLIYFQGNSAPDKSGLPSDRFSAERTGGSVSTLTIQRTQQEDSAVYLCASSQEVGDGYTFGSGTRLTVV.

The chain joins TRBV11-2 to TRBJ2-2; 11 bases match TRBD2. V lost 4 bases and J lost 5; bases outside the gene matches: 3. Germline-derived CDR1 and CDR2 are SGHAT and FQNNGV. The CDR3 consists of 15 residues. The CDR3, as DNA: TGTGCCAGCAGCTCGACTAGCGGGGAGACCGGGGAGCTGTTTTTT. This translates into CASSSTSGETGELFF.

The chain couples TRBV30 to TRBJ2-4; D may be TRBD2 (6 bases). The CDR3 length is 10 residues. Trimming stripped 5 bases from V and 9 bases from J, with 8 bases between. Germline CDR1 GTSNPN, CDR2 SVGIG (reference sequence). Here the CDR3 DNA reads TGTGCCTGGGGAGGGCCCATTCAGTACTTC. Amino acid sequence: CAWGGPIQYF.

The chain carries TRBV10-1 and TRBJ2-7; maybe TRBD2 (5 bases). Germline V gene sequence: CDR1 WNHNN, CDR2 SYGVQD (reference sequence). This CDR3 spans 13 amino acids. Trimming stripped 7 bases from V and 2 bases from J, with 12 bases between. The CDR3 region has the DNA TGCGCCAGCAAGAGGGTTCCCACCTACGAGCAGTACTTC. Translating gives CASKRVPTYEQYF.

The chain recombines TRBV7-9 with TRBJ1-1; the D gene is possibly TRBD1 (5 bases). The germline V and J ends were trimmed by 9 bases and 4 bases, with 24 bases remaining between them. Germline V CDR1 and CDR2: SEHNR, FQNEAQ (reference sequence). The length of the CDR3 is 16 residues. CDR3 coding DNA: TGTGCCAGGATATGGGGCCTTCCCGCGTCGGGCACTGAAGCTTTCTTT. Its protein product is CARIWGLPASGTEAFF.

V is TRBV7-9 and J is TRBJ1-1, with TRBD1 matching 11 bases. The germline gives CDR1 SEHNR, CDR2 FQNEAQ (reference sequence). The CDR3 contains 17 residues. With V trimmed by 5 bases and J by 0 bases, 8 bases remained unmatched. The CDR3 nucleotides are TGTGCCAGCAGCCCTGGGACAGGGGGGACCATGAACACTGAAGCTTTCTTT. Translation: CASSPGTGGTMNTEAFF.

The V call is TRBV10-3, the J call TRBJ2-1; tentative D call: TRBD2 (5 bases). The V and J ends lost 10 bases and 4 bases respectively, with 11 bases between them. The CDR3 runs 12 residues. Germline CDR1 ENHRY, CDR2 SYGVKD. For the CDR3, the DNA is TGTGCCACGAACCCGGGGTACAATGAGCAGTTCTTC. Translation: CATNPGYNEQFF.

The gene calls are TRBV4-3 and TRBJ2-1; D may be TRBD2 (6 bases). Germline-derived CDR1 and CDR2 are LGHNA and YSLEER. The CDR3 runs 14 residues. V lost 4 bases, J lost 7 bases, and 14 bases lay in between. In DNA form, the CDR3 reads TGCGCCAGCAGCCTCCCGGGAGTCAAGAATGAGCAGTTCTTC. This codes for CASSLPGVKNEQFF.